This TCR beta chain stems from a study of cytomegalovirus exposure and HLA in healthy donors (dated by TCRdb to about 2017). At the level of the whole study: According to an earlier analysis of several hundred of the donors, some 180 million T cells yielded 117 million unique TCR beta sequences and 276 Gb of sequence data. Donor age, sex, ethnicity and CMV serostatus were compiled together with the repertoire data. About 300 gigabases of sequencing data and around 88 million unique TCR sequences made up an early release that covered approximately 650 HLA-typed donors. Of the 300 to 500 genotyped donors, less than 90% were placed in the genetic ancestry cluster associated with self-reported Caucasian donors. An earlier analysis of 587 of the donors applied high-throughput TCR beta sequencing to assess whether each TCR beta V gene segment acted as functional or pseudogenic. The number of donors typed differed by locus, with 629-630 for A, B, C, DRB1 and DQB1, more than 500 for DQA1, 600 to 610 for DPA1, and under 490 for DPB1. The study was designed to test whether signatures of past pathogen exposure could be identified by cataloging public T cell receptors. Among 398 genotyped donors of the cohort, an average of around 220,000 unique TCR beta nucleotide sequences was sequenced per donor, of which about 20% were non-productive. The study used immunosequencing to profile the T cell repertoires of 600 to 850 subjects and linked those repertoires to cytomegalovirus serostatus. HLA typing included class I and class II loci at four-digit resolution. The later analysis used no new phenotypic data to find candidate immune exposures, relying instead on TCR beta sequences and their occurrence across donors. A separate validation cohort of 90 to 150 different subjects was used in addition to the roughly 640-subject first cohort. In a later genetic analysis, genome-wide SNP genotypes for about three fifths of the 666 donors were used, and that subset was treated as a discovery cohort. A handful of DR-DQ haplotypes were handled as single units for association and clustering because linkage in the cohort was strong. To study patterns of TCR occurrence, a later analysis re-analyzed previously published TCR beta repertoires from just over 650 donors and added high-resolution HLA genotyping. Every discovery cohort repertoire had been produced on one sequencing platform. To predict cytomegalovirus infection status, the study combined high-throughput TCR immunosequencing, statistical association of individual TCRs with disease status, and machine learning.

Findings and caveats that apply to the study as a whole: Because counts were too low, about 15 rarely observed V segments, including chromosome 9 orphons, were left out of the earlier analysis of over 550 of the donors. In a later analysis, several top co-occurrence clusters were reported to appear linked to parvovirus B19, influenza, CMV and Epstein-Barr virus. Strong co-occurrence of HLA alleles, especially DR and DQ, made assigning TCR associations to individual alleles difficult. Roughly uniform sequencing depth across donors was assumed in presence/absence analyses, although this assumption may not hold. In a later analysis, HLA-associated TCR beta chains were found to be more clonally expanded and to have lower generation probabilities than equally common non-associated chains. Broadly in line with IMGT annotations, most TCR beta V segments showed up in productive rearrangements about 87% or about 30% of the time in an earlier analysis of 450 to 750 of the donors. Most CMV-associated TCR beta chains appeared to be HLA-restricted in a later analysis, and the HLA associations seemed to be driven largely by CMV exposure. The classifier was reported to diagnose cytomegalovirus status with high specificity and sensitivity in both the original and validation cohorts. Because HLA typing was missing for some donors at each locus, association tests included only the typed subset. In a later analysis, TCR association rates were found to vary across HLA loci, with the most associated TCRs seen for DRB1 alleles and the fewest for HLA-C alleles. According to a later genetic analysis, donors in an Asian-associated ancestry cluster had fewer N-insertions in productive TCRs than the roughly 660-donor mean. Most TCR sequences were observed very rarely across donors, whereas some public TCRs were present in many individuals. A total of fewer than 200 TCR beta chains were listed by the study as associated with cytomegalovirus. Specific HLA alleles were associated with 15,000 to 20,000 TCR beta sequences at a false discovery rate of 0.05 in a later analysis. Correlated functional status among segregating V segments might be attributable to linkage disequilibrium, but an unknown experimental factor could not be ruled out. A further reported finding was that TCR beta sequences accurately predicted the HLA-A and HLA-B alleles for most subjects in the first cohort. A group of highly shared sequence variants was considered likely to be a technical artifact of the sequencing pipeline. The cohort was sequenced for TCR beta chains only, and without alpha or paired-chain data the features that could be detected were limited. V-gene and J-gene trimming of TCR beta chains was associated with a missense DCLRE1C variant in a later genetic analysis, and the association was replicated in an independent cohort. The only immune exposure information available for the cohort was CMV serostatus. A few of the identified cytomegalovirus-associated TCR beta chains were confirmed in vitro to be specific for cytomegalovirus antigens. The 87-base-pair reads could not distinguish some IMGT-functional V segments, including TRBV6-2 and TRBV6-3, so those segments were excluded. The authors suggested that the approach could potentially be generalized to other disease states and immunological phenotypes.

The library was prepared using the immunoSEQ multiplex PCR assay. The multiplex PCR relied on a mix of 60 forward primers for TCR Vbeta segments and 13 reverse primers for TCR Jbeta segments. Amplification of the CDR3 region of rearranged TCR beta genes was performed with a multiplex PCR assay on genomic DNA. The Illumina HiSeq System was used to sequence the amplified TCR beta libraries as 87-base-pair reads. Per the authors' processing: A later analysis counted about 82 million unique TCR beta chains across the 550 to 750 repertoires, and about 10 million of these chains were shared by at least two donors. A nearest-neighbor algorithm error-corrected the raw reads and collapsed the reads into unique sequences, merging closely related sequences to remove PCR and sequencing errors. CDR3 sequences were aligned to IMGT reference sequences to assign V, D and J gene segments. For a sequence to be retained, a match of at least six nucleotides was required to both a V gene segment and a J gene segment. Rearrangements were classified as productive when the CDR3 lacked stop codons and remained in frame with V and J, and all other rearrangements were classified as non-productive. Following IMGT convention, CDR3 was defined as the stretch from the second conserved V-encoded cysteine up to the conserved J-encoded phenylalanine. The earlier analysis of 550 to 650 of the donors excluded any sequence lacking an unambiguous match to a single V gene segment. In an earlier analysis of about 590 of the donors, a V segment was called functional when productive rearrangements were above 56.7%, and segregating when the standard deviation between donors exceeded 5%. To diagnose cytomegalovirus status from the catalog of TCR beta chain sequences, a statistical classification framework was built. In a later analysis, V and J genes were assigned by comparing TCR nucleotide sequences against IMGT/GENE-DB human TR gene sequences. The TCRdist pipeline was used in a later analysis to assign CDR3 sequences and most-parsimonious VDJ recombination scenarios. In a later analysis, each TCR beta chain was defined by its CDR3 amino acid sequence together with its V-gene family, and reads without a unique V-gene family were excluded. To address suspected cross-contamination and a sequencing artifact, a later analysis removed some 620 highly shared, low-generation-probability nucleotide sequences. A later analysis calculated a clonal expansion index for each public chain from normalized within-repertoire ranks of inferred template counts. In a later analysis, generation probabilities were computed using a VDJ recombination model fitted to out-of-frame rearrangements, and the results were checked against IGoR. In a later analysis, hypergeometric tests were used to score TCR-TCR, TCR-HLA and TCR-CMV co-occurrence, with a repertoire-size bias correction applied to TCR pairs. A later analysis estimated false discovery rates by permuting HLA or CMV assignments 20 times. In a later analysis, co-occurring TCRs were grouped using DBSCAN, and TCRdist sequence similarity was added for clustering within HLA-allele-positive subsets. Repertoires with fewer than 30,000 or more than 120,000 public chains were left out of co-occurrence clustering, as were about 5 repertoires with anomalous nucleotide sharing. The clones in this table, taken by TCRdb from immuneACCESS, are in-frame only. Not every clone is retained; where verified, under half of the shortfall comes from an unresolved V gene, and the cause of the rest is unknown. V, J and clone size were drawn from that table, and D and trimming were deduced from the DNA. The sample table lists fewer than 130,000 clones, around two thirds of them with a count of one. The ten largest clonotypes hold 3.8% of the sample.

The germline V gene specifies ENHRY as CDR1 and SYGVKD as CDR2. The CDR3 starts with the cysteine, ends with the phenylalanine, and has 13 residues. Just CDR3 DNA is preserved here, 39 bases in frame from base 1. V is clipped by 8 bases and J by 4 bases, and the sequence between their germline boundaries is 14 bases long. The cohort consisted of some 670 healthy bone marrow donors. At the time of sampling, all cohort members were nominally healthy, though unrecorded immune exposures were likely present. The donor tested CMV seropositive and was one of the 289 seropositive cohort members. A peripheral blood sample was provided by each donor, and peripheral blood mononuclear cells were used for TCR beta sequencing. The Qiagen DNeasy Blood Extraction Kit was used to extract genomic DNA from the blood cell samples. This clone was seen once. The antigen this receptor binds is unknown. Within one base of it there is no much larger clone, and no base qualities were kept.

The chain employs TRBV10-3 and TRBJ1-1; TRBD1 is a possible D gene, resting on 6 matching bases. This clonotype originated in a man aged 30 to 45 in good health and CMV-seropositive. The source material was PBMCs. The bases read TGTGCCATCCGAAGGGACAAAACCACTGAAGCTTTCTTT. This translates into CAIRRDKTTEAFF.